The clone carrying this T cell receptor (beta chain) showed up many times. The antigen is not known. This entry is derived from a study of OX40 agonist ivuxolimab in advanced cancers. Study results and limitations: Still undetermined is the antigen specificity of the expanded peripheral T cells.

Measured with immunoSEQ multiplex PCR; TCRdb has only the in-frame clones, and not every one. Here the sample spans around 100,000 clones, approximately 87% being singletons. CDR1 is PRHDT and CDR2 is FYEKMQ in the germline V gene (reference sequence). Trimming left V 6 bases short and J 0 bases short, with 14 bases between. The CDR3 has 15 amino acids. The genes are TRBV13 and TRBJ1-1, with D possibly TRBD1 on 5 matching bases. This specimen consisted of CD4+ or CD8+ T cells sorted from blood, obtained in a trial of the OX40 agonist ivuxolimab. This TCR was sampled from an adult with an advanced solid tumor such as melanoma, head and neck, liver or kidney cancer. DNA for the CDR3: TGTGCCAGCAGAACAAGGGGCGGTCTGAACACTGAAGCTTTCTTT. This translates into CASRTRGGLNTEAFF.